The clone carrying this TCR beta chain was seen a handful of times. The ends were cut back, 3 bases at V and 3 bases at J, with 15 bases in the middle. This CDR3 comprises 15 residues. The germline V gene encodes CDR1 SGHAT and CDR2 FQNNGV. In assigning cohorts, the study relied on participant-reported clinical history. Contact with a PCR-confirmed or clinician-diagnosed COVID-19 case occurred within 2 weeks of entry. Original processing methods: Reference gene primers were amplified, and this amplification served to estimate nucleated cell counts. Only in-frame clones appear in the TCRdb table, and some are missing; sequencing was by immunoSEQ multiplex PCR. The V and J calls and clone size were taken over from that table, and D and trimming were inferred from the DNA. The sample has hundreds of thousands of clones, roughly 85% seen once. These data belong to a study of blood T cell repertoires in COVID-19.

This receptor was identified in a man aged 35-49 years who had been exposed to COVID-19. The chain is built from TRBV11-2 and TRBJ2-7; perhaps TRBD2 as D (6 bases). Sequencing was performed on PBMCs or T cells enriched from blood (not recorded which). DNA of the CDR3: TGTGCCAGCAGCTTTGAGAGCGGGTCTATCTACGAGCAGTACTTC. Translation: CASSFESGSIYEQYF.